In this sample, the clone carrying this TCR beta chain turned up a few times. TCRdb redid the calling of the RT-PCR reads with MiXCR, one entry per CDR3 protein. Among around 200,000 distinct CDR3 sequences listed, around 8.8% were seen once. The sample belongs to a study of response to subunit inactivated influenza vaccine. CDR1 and CDR2 (germline): DFQATT, SNEGSKA (reference sequence). This CDR3 is built from 13 residues. The V end was cut by 6 bases, the J end by 5 bases, with 16 bases between. Sequenced material: non-naive T cells sorted from PBMCs, taken on the day of vaccination. This clonotype originated in a middle-aged man who received an inactivated influenza vaccine. This chain uses TRBV20-1 with TRBJ1-1; no reliable D call. The CDR3 nucleotides are TGCAGTGCCAGGACCCCTATGGGAACTGAAGCTTTCTTT. As protein: CSARTPMGTEAFF.